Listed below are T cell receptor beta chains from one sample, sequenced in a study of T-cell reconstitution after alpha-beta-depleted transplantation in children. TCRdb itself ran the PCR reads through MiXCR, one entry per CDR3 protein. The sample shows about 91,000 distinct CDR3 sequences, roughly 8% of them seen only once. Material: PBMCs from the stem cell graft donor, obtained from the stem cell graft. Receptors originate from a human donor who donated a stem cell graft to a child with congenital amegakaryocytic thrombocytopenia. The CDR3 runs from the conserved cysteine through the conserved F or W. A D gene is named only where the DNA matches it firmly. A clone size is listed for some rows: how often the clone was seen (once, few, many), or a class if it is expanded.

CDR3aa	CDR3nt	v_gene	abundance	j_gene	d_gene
CASSEASGTETQYF	TGTGCCAGCAGCGAAGCTTCGGGAACAGAGACCCAGTACTTC	TRBV7-2	many	TRBJ2-5	-
CASRIGILGNTEAFF	TGTGCCAGCCGAATTGGGATATTGGGGAACACTGAAGCTTTCTTT	TRBV6-2/TRBV6-3	many	TRBJ1-1	-
CASSPGYGSTEAFF	TGTGCCAGCAGCCCAGGGTACGGGAGCACTGAAGCTTTCTTT	TRBV7-9	many	TRBJ1-1	-
CSAGPGAADWDNEQFF	TGCAGTGCCGGCCCGGGAGCGGCGGATTGGGACAATGAGCAGTTCTTC	TRBV20-1	many	TRBJ2-1	-
CSVEGHSTDTQYF	TGCAGCGTTGAAGGCCATAGCACAGATACGCAGTATTTT	TRBV29-1	many	TRBJ2-3	-
CASSPRRLAGGNGELFF	TGTGCCAGCAGCCCAAGAAGACTAGCGGGGGGAAACGGGGAGCTGTTTTTT	TRBV7-8	-	TRBJ2-2	TRBD2
CSASGVVADSPLHF	TGCAGTGCTAGTGGCGTGGTCGCCGATTCACCCCTCCACTTT	TRBV20-1	many	TRBJ1-6	-
CASSPDRVHTEAFF	TGCGCCAGCAGCCCCGACAGGGTGCACACTGAAGCTTTCTTT	TRBV5-1	many	TRBJ1-1	TRBD1
CASSPSGGSANYEQYF	TGCGCCAGCAGCCCCTCCGGGGGGAGCGCCAACTACGAGCAGTACTTC	TRBV5-1	many	TRBJ2-7	TRBD2
CASSLESVSSYNEQFF	TGTGCCAGCAGCTTGGAGTCGGTTAGCTCCTACAATGAGCAGTTCTTC	TRBV7-3	many	TRBJ2-1	-
CASSLGENRDRTSGKLFF	TGTGCCAGCAGCTTAGGAGAGAACCGGGACAGGACCTCAGGAAAACTGTTTTTT	TRBV7-9	many	TRBJ1-4	TRBD1
CASSQGLRAFF	TGTGCCAGCAGCCAAGGTCTTCGGGCTTTCTTT	TRBV3-1	many	TRBJ1-1	-
CAISRGGANVLTF	TGTGCCATCAGCCGAGGGGGGGCCAACGTCCTGACTTTC	TRBV10-3	many	TRBJ2-6	-